This T cell receptor (beta chain) emerged from a study of blood T cell repertoires in COVID-19 (dated by TCRdb to 2018 to 2020). The study in broad terms: Samples covering the acute and convalescent phases of COVID-19 were provided by collaborators in the United States, Italy and Spain. The prospective study material was composed of cDNA or gDNA derived from T cells, B-cell-depleted T cells, or PBMCs. Samples came from the ongoing ImmuneRACE study (first 160 participants) plus 1,254 subjects from 6 global collaborators. Deeply sampled blood TCRbeta repertoires from subjects exposed to, actively infected with, or recovered from COVID-19 were included in the dataset. Where available, HLA class I and class II types were taken from metadata supplied by the sample provider and were not determined by assay-based typing. The repertoires were released in a freely available public database intended as a resource for research on the immune response to SARS-CoV-2. The sample metadata nearly always contained a de-identified subject ID, COVID-19 status, age in years and sex.

One collaborating source in Seattle enrolled patients during active infection and followed them longitudinally through the course of disease. Whole blood was collected in K2EDTA tubes by collaborating institutions according to the institutions' own protocols. For TCRbeta analysis, collaborator samples were shipped as frozen whole blood, as isolated PBMCs, or as DNA extracted from either sample type. About this clone itself: Its antigen remains unidentified. No base quality information exists; no much larger clone differs at one position.

The immunoSEQ Assay, a bias-controlled multiplex PCR, was used to amplify TCRbeta CDR3 regions from genomic DNA. On the authors' methods: The number of nucleated cells in each sample was estimated from the amplification of reference gene primers within the assay. To quantify the absolute abundance of each unique TCRbeta CDR3 rearrangement, sequence reads were collapsed and filtered. Productive Simpson clonality was computed per sample as the square root of Simpson's diversity index over productive rearrangements. The table was pulled from immuneACCESS by TCRdb, which kept in-frame rearrangements only. Such tables lose some clones; where checked, under half of the loss comes from unresolved V genes, and the rest has no known cause. V, J and clone size derive from that table, while D and trimming were established from the DNA sequence. Here the sample has a few hundred thousand clones; 85% to 90% occur a single time. Around 1.9% of the sample goes to the ten largest clones.

V has 1 base trimmed and J has 3 bases trimmed; junction bases matching no gene number 3. The cysteine opens and the phenylalanine closes a CDR3 of 14 amino acids. The kept DNA is CDR3 alone, 42 bases in frame from the first base. Looking up the germline V gene yields CDR1 SGHTA and CDR2 FQGNSA. Overall study results and their limits: Clinical and demographic metadata were provided uncurated, with the amount varying by source and participant.

The chain joins TRBV7-2 to TRBJ2-7; a stretch of 7 junction bases matches TRBD1. The sample taken for sequencing was peripheral blood. This sequence originates from a woman aged 60-75 years with COVID-19, enrolled during active disease. The sequenced DNA is TGTGCCAGCAGCTTAGACAGGGGAAGCTACGAGCAGTACTTC. The encoded protein is CASSLDRGSYEQYF.